The 3 T cell receptor beta chains given below trace back to one sample, sequenced in a study of identical twins (dated by TCRdb to the mid-2010s). Preparation of the library involved 5' RACE. The sequencer was an Illumina HiSeq 2000. TCRdb ran its own pipeline on the public reads, namely fastp trimming at Q25 and MiXCR clone calling, and kept in-frame beta chains. Identical CDR3 protein sequences are pooled into one entry, listed with their most common genes and DNA. Across this sample there are approximately 220,000 distinct CDR3 sequences, with 6% to 9% seen only once. The top ten clonotypes cover more than 1.5% of the sample. This sample also belongs to another study, concerning yellow fever vaccine responses in identical twins.

Sequenced: memory (CD45RO+) T cells sorted from blood. Reading the label with the study, this specimen's cell subset or site is: CD45RO+ enriched T cells. All receptors come from a woman aged 18 to 35 in good health.

The chain has TRBV4-2 and TRBJ2-7; D might be TRBD2 (7 bases). The germline V and J ends were trimmed by 4 bases and 6 bases, with 19 bases remaining between them. There are 15 residues in the CDR3. Germline V gene lookup returns CDR1 LGHNA and CDR2 YNFKEQ. CDR3 protein: CASSRARGALSEQYF. The CDR3 nucleotides are TGTGCCAGCAGCCGAGCCCGGGGGGCCCTTTCCGAGCAGTACTTC.

This clonotype was counted many times. The rearrangement joins TRBV15 to TRBJ2-3; a weak D match, TRBD2 (6 bases). CDR3 length: 16 amino acids. Germline V gene lookup returns CDR1 LNHNV and CDR2 YYDKDF (reference sequence). The V end was cut by 5 bases, the J end by 0 bases, with 15 bases between. The DNA for the CDR3 is TGTGCCACCAGCCCGGGGGACTCTCGAAGCACAGATACGCAGTATTTT. Protein product: CATSPGDSRSTDTQYF.

This clonotype showed up many times. The chain employs TRBV12-3 or TRBV12-4 and TRBJ2-5, with D possibly matching TRBD2 (6 bases). The CDR3 is 13 amino acids. Between the trimmed V and J ends, which lost 1 base and 6 bases, there was a span of 9 bases. The CDR3 here is CASSLGGGKTQYF. The CDR3 nucleotides are TGTGCCAGCAGTTTAGGGGGAGGCAAGACCCAGTACTTC.